This is a list of T cell receptor beta chains from one sample in a study of identical twins. TCRdb re-derived calls from the 5' RACE reads in MiXCR, one entry per CDR3 protein. This sample carries a few hundred thousand distinct CDR3 sequences, roughly 15% of them seen once, and the ten largest clones take around 0.4%. The same data also contributed to another study, on yellow fever vaccine responses in identical twins.

Sequenced material: CD4+ T cells sorted from blood. The receptors here all came from a woman aged 18-29 years in good health. CDR3s include the opening cysteine and the closing phenylalanine or tryptophan. A D gene is named only where the DNA matches it firmly. Clone sizes are given selectively: once, few, many, or a class where the clone is expanded.

clone size	V gene	D gene	J gene	CDR3 DNA	CDR3 protein
-	TRBV7-9	TRBD2	TRBJ2-1	TGTGCCAGCAGCTTACAGGGGACTAGTTTTGAGCAGTTCTTC	CASSLQGTSFEQFF
-	TRBV5-1	TRBD2	TRBJ2-5	TGCGCCAGCACCAGGGGACTAGCGGGAATAGAGACCCAGTACTTC	CASTRGLAGIETQYF
few	TRBV27	-	TRBJ2-7	TGTGCCAGCAGTTTAAACCGGGACGTCAACGAGCAGTACTTC	CASSLNRDVNEQYF
-	TRBV5-1	-	TRBJ1-4	TGCGCCAGCAGGTCTAATGAAAAACTGTTTTTT	CASRSNEKLFF
few	TRBV4-1	TRBD1	TRBJ2-3	TGCGCCAGCAGCCAAGATCGGCGAACAGGGGGCACAGATACGCAGTATTTT	CASSQDRRTGGTDTQYF
few	TRBV12-3/TRBV12-4	-	TRBJ1-4	TGTGCCAGCAGCTTGAGCTGGAACAGTGCAACTAATGAAAAACTGTTTTTT	CASSLSWNSATNEKLFF
few	TRBV24-1	TRBD2	TRBJ2-3	TGTGCCACTCAGTCGGGAGGTGGCACAGATACGCAGTATTTT	CATQSGGGTDTQYF
-	TRBV15	TRBD1	TRBJ1-5	TGTGCCACCAGCAGCGGGACAGTCAATCAGCCCCAGCATTTT	CATSSGTVNQPQHF
-	TRBV19	-	TRBJ2-2	TGTGCCAGTAGTGACAGGGCGGGGACCGGGGAGCTGTTTTTT	CASSDRAGTGELFF
few	TRBV19	TRBD1	TRBJ1-5	TGTGCCAGTAGTACGACAGGGGAAAGGGGCCTTAATAGTCAGCCCCAGCATTTT	CASSTTGERGLNSQPQHF
few	TRBV10-1	TRBD2	TRBJ2-1	TGCGCCAGCAGTGAAAGGACTAGCGGATACAATGAGCAGTTCTTC	CASSERTSGYNEQFF
few	TRBV20-1	-	TRBJ2-1	TGCAGTGCTAGGGGGGGACCCGGTGAGCAGTTCTTC	CSARGGPGEQFF
many	TRBV29-1	-	TRBJ2-2	TGCAGCGTTGAGACCCCGCCAGCCGGGGAGCTGTTTTTT	CSVETPPAGELFF
-	TRBV5-6	-	TRBJ2-2	TGTGCCAGCAGCCCGACCCCTTCTTCCACCGGGGAGCTGTTTTTT	CASSPTPSSTGELFF
few	TRBV27	-	TRBJ2-7	TGTGCCAGCAGTTTGAACGAACAGGGCGAGCAGTACTTC	CASSLNEQGEQYF
few	TRBV9	-	TRBJ2-1	TGTGCCAGCAGCGTAGGTGGGAGTGCCTACAATGAGCAGTTCTTC	CASSVGGSAYNEQFF
-	TRBV28	-	TRBJ2-1	TGTGCCAGCAGTTCTAGCGTTAACAATGAGCAGTTCTTC	CASSSSVNNEQFF
-	TRBV5-1	-	TRBJ2-7	TGCGCCAGCAGCTTGGGGGGCAGAGAGCCTAGGTACAACTACGAGCAGTACTTC	CASSLGGREPRYNYEQYF
-	TRBV2	-	TRBJ2-2	TGTGCCAGCAGGGACGACAGAAACACCGGGGAGCTGTTTTTT	CASRDDRNTGELFF
many	TRBV12-3/TRBV12-4	TRBD1	TRBJ1-2	TGTGCCAGCAGTTTCGGGGACAGGGGGCGGAATGGCTACACCTTC	CASSFGDRGRNGYTF
few	TRBV7-8	TRBD1	TRBJ2-6	TGTGCCAGCAGCTTACGACAGGGGAGTTCTGGGGCCAACGTCCTGACTTTC	CASSLRQGSSGANVLTF
few	TRBV4-1	-	TRBJ2-1	TGCGCCAGCAGCCGACAACAGGGATACAATGAGCAGTTCTTC	CASSRQQGYNEQFF
-	TRBV29-1	-	TRBJ1-2	TGCAGCGTGGGGACCGGGACTTTCAACTATGGCTACACCTTC	CSVGTGTFNYGYTF
few	TRBV29-1	-	TRBJ2-2	TGCAGCGTTGAAAGGACCGGGGGGCGAACCGGGGAGCTGTTTTTT	CSVERTGGRTGELFF
-	TRBV20-1	TRBD1	TRBJ2-1	TGCAGTGCTGAGGGGGCCGGTGAGCAGTTCTTC	CSAEGAGEQFF
many	TRBV12-3/TRBV12-4	TRBD1	TRBJ1-2	TGTGCCAGCAGTAGACAGGGTGTTTCGGCTGGCTACACCTTC	CASSRQGVSAGYTF
once	TRBV28	-	TRBJ1-5	TGTGCCAGCAGTTTACACTTCAGCAATCAGCCCCAGCATTTT	CASSLHFSNQPQHF
few	TRBV5-1	-	TRBJ2-2	TGCGCCAGCAGTGGCGGAGGACCCAACGCGAACACCGGGGAGCTGTTTTTT	CASSGGGPNANTGELFF
-	TRBV7-3	-	TRBJ2-1	TGTGCCAGCAGCTCCCCCAAAGAGGGGTGGGTGCAGTTCTTC	CASSSPKEGWVQFF
-	TRBV7-3	-	TRBJ1-1	TGTGCCAGCAGCTTAGATCCCCGGGGGTTGGCAGGAGCTTTCTTT	CASSLDPRGLAGAFF
few	TRBV11-2	-	TRBJ2-3	TGTGCCAGCAGCCGAACACCATCGGGCACAGATACGCAGTATTTT	CASSRTPSGTDTQYF
few	TRBV10-3	-	TRBJ2-1	TGTGCCATCAGTGGGGACCTCCGACGGGAGACGGCTATGAGCAATGAGCAGTTCTTC	CAISGDLRRETAMSNEQFF
-	TRBV28	TRBD1	TRBJ1-5	TGTGCCAGCAGTTTGACAGGGGCAGGCCAGCCCCAGCATTTT	CASSLTGAGQPQHF
many	TRBV7-9	-	TRBJ2-5	TGTGCCAGCAGTTCCGGGGCTAAAGAGACCCAGTACTTC	CASSSGAKETQYF
-	TRBV14	-	TRBJ2-1	TGTGCCAGCAGCCAAGGTAGTCAGGGGTACAATGAGCAGTTCTTC	CASSQGSQGYNEQFF
-	TRBV6-1	-	TRBJ2-5	TGTGCCAGCAGTCAGGGGGGACTAGAGTCTTGGTACCAAGAGACCCAGTACTTC	CASSQGGLESWYQETQYF